This note documents a single T cell receptor (beta chain) sequence. What this receptor recognizes is not known. No qualities accompany the bases; no much larger clone lies one base away. Buffy coats from 20 blood donors served as healthy controls, a group that was around 54% female with a median age of about 60 years (range about 20-70). Positive magnetic bead selection on an AutoMACS was used to isolate CD4+ and CD8+ cells, with flow cytometry used to check purity. Isolation of peripheral blood mononuclear cells was done through Ficoll-Paque PLUS density gradient separation. DNA was extracted from CD4-enriched, CD8-enriched or PBMC samples with Nucleospin Tissue or Tissue XS kits and quantified with a Qubit 2.0 fluorometer. This sample was included in a study of somatic mutations in cytotoxic T cells in rheumatoid arthritis (dated by TCRdb to between 2016 and 2019). In the study overall: Some V beta antibody-stained T-cell populations were flow-sorted on a FACSAria II or Sony SH800 at nearly 100% purity, and sorted V beta1+ cells also underwent TCRB sequencing. In newly diagnosed rheumatoid arthritis without treatment, the study examined if expanded CD8+ T-cell clones harbor somatic mutations, relying on TCRB deep sequencing to characterize clonality. For 65 to 70 rheumatoid arthritis patients and 20 or so healthy controls, TCRB deep sequencing was carried out. The median ages of the patient and control groups were essentially identical.

Sequencing of TCRB CDR3 was done on genomic DNA with the immunoSEQ assay. The source study handled its data this way. The analyses included only productive TCRB rearrangements. A clone was defined by a unique TCRB CDR3 sequence, and clonality was computed as a productive clonality index based on Shannon entropy. To calculate repertoire overlap between two samples, the template counts of each clone were considered relative to each sample's total templates. A correlation with a Spearman r of roughly 0.66 was found between V-gene usage by flow cytometry and V-gene usage by TCRB sequencing. The clones in this table, taken by TCRdb from immuneACCESS, are in-frame only. Not every clone is retained; where verified, under half of the shortfall comes from an unresolved V gene, and the cause of the rest is unknown. The V and J calls and clone size come from that table; D and trimming were worked out from the DNA. The sample table contains some 25,000 clones; only one count was recorded for over 65% of them. Of the sample, roughly 9.9% falls within the top ten clones.

Study-level results and caveats: The antigen targets of the expanded CD8+ clones were unknown, and absence from virus-specific databases did not rule out viral specificity. CD8+ clonality increased with age in patients (Spearman r ≈ 0.5) but not in healthy controls. The slight TRBV07 underrepresentation in patients was not adjusted for multiple comparisons. Rheumatoid arthritis patients and age-matched healthy controls did not significantly differ in CD8+ T-cell clonality. In about an eighth of the roughly 60 patients the largest CD8+ clone exceeded 20% of CD8+ cells, and several identical CD8+ TCRB sequences were shared between blood and synovial fluid.

The V end loses 0 bases and the J end loses 5 bases, and a stretch of 13 bases separates them. The CDR3 measures 15 amino acids from cysteine to phenylalanine. CDR3 DNA only is kept here, 45 bases in frame from base 1. From the germline V gene, CDR1 is MGHRA and CDR2 is YSYEKL. The rearrangement joined TRBV4-1 to TRBJ2-5; the D gene is unclear. The origin of this receptor is a woman aged 18-29 years in good health. The sequenced sample was CD8+ T cells sorted from blood. Here is the DNA: TGCGCCAGCAGCCAAGATTCTGGTCGGTTGGAGACCCAGTACTTC. Translation gives CASSQDSGRLETQYF.